The 27 T cell receptor beta chains in this list originate from one sample, sequenced in a study of identifying expanded T cells in peripheral blood. Assay used: immunoSEQ multiplex PCR; TCRdb lists only in-frame clones, some missing. The sample includes approximately 100,000 clones, around nine tenths of them seen just once. What was sequenced was blood. The receptors come from a person aged 18 to 75 in good health.

The chain has TRBV30 and TRBJ1-4; perhaps TRBD1 as D (5 bases). The CDR3 totals 15 residues. Germline-derived CDR1 and CDR2 are GTSNPN and SVGIG (reference sequence). With 1 base removed from V and 0 bases from J, the gap between germline ends came to 9 bases. CDR3: CAWSATGATNEKLFF. The CDR3 nucleotides read TGTGCCTGGAGTGCAACAGGAGCAACTAATGAAAAACTGTTTTTT. The full variable domain, with the rest looked up from reference TRBV30 and TRBJ1-4, is SQTIHQWPATLVQPVGSPLSLECTVEGTSNPNLYWYRQAAGRGLQLLFYSVGIGQISSEVPQNLSASRPQDRQFILSSKKLLLSDSGFYLCAWSATGATNEKLFFGSGTQLSVL.

This rearrangement joins TRBV18 to TRBJ1-5; D not resolved. Germline loops: CDR1 KGHSH, CDR2 LQKENI. CDR3 length: 14 residues. Trimming cost V 3 bases and J 4 bases, with 10 bases left between them. DNA of the CDR3: TGTGCCAGCTCACCGGGGAGGGAAAATCAGCCCCAGCATTTT. Protein sequence: CASSPGRENQPQHF.

The genes are TRBV7-9 and TRBJ2-2; 10 bases map to TRBD1. The ends lost 5 bases at V and 4 bases at J; junction bases unmatched: 4. Germline V gene sequence: CDR1 SEHNR, CDR2 FQNEAQ (reference sequence). This CDR3 spans 15 amino acids. CDR3: CASSARTGGTGELFF. CDR3 bases: TGTGCCAGCAGCGCCCGGACAGGGGGCACCGGGGAGCTGTTTTTT.

The CDR3 region is CASSPQAAILSNQPQHF. CDR3 DNA sequence: TGTGCCAGCAGTCCCCAGGCAGCCATCCTTAGCAATCAGCCCCAGCATTTT. The rearrangement links TRBV7-7 to TRBJ1-5; no definite D call. The CDR3 runs 17 residues. Trimming cost V 6 bases and J 0 bases, with 18 bases left between them. Germline V gene sequence: CDR1 SSHAT, CDR2 FNYEAQ (reference sequence).

The rearrangement uses TRBV7-8 and TRBJ1-3; D is undetermined. Germline CDR1 and CDR2: SGHVS and FQNEAQ. Trimming left V 0 bases short and J 0 bases short, with 6 bases between. The CDR3 covers 15 residues. This CDR3 is CASSLARASGNTIYF. The CDR3 DNA is TGTGCCAGCAGCTTAGCGAGGGCCTCTGGAAACACCATATATTTT.

The V call is TRBV27, the J call TRBJ2-7; no firm D call. Trimming took 5 bases from V and 6 from J, leaving 17 bases between them. Germline CDR1 reads MNHEY; CDR2 reads SMNVEV (reference sequence). This CDR3 has 14 amino acids. The CDR3 DNA sequence: TGTGCCAGCAGTCTAAATATGGGTACCGCCGAGCAGTACTTC. Translation gives CASSLNMGTAEQYF.

This chain connects TRBV28 to TRBJ1-1; 8 positions match TRBD1. Germline CDR1 is MDHEN and CDR2 is SYDVKM. CDR3 length: 13 residues. V lost 6 bases to trimming and J lost 3 bases; unmatched junction nucleotides: 3. For the CDR3, the DNA is TGTGCCAGCAGACTGACAGGGGACACTGAAGCTTTCTTT. This codes for CASRLTGDTEAFF.

The CDR3 reads CASSFFQAGANVLTF. Here the CDR3 DNA reads TGCGCCAGCAGCTTTTTCCAAGCTGGGGCCAACGTCCTGACTTTC. V and J are TRBV5-1 and TRBJ2-6; D is unresolved. Germline V CDR1 and CDR2: SGHRS, YFSETQ. The V and J ends lost 2 bases and 2 bases respectively, with 8 bases between them. CDR3 length: 15 amino acids.

The chain combines TRBV9 with TRBJ1-5; no firm D call. V was clipped by 0 bases and J by 4 bases, with 11 bases between them. CDR3 length: 15 residues. CDR1 and CDR2 from the germline V gene are SGDLS and YYNGEE. CDR3 DNA sequence: TGTGCCAGCAGCGTAGATGAGGGCCGGAATCAGCCCCAGCATTTT. Amino acids: CASSVDEGRNQPQHF. Drawing the rest from reference TRBV9 and TRBJ1-5, the complete variable domain is DSGVTQTPKHLITATGQRVTLRCSPRSGDLSVYWYQQSLDQGLQFLIQYYNGEERAKGNILERFSAQQFPDLHSELNLSSLELGDSALYFCASSVDEGRNQPQHFGDGTRLSIL.

Turning to this clone: Different DNA sequences within this sample yield the same CDR3. V usage is TRBV18 and J usage is TRBJ1-1; D uncertain. Germline loops: CDR1 KGHSH, CDR2 LQKENI. This CDR3 contains 13 residues. V was trimmed by 2 bases and J by 1 base, leaving 5 bases between them. Here the CDR3 DNA reads TGTGCCAGCTCACCATCGGAGAACACTGAAGCTTTCTTT. It specifies CASSPSENTEAFF. The full variable domain, with the rest looked up from reference TRBV18 and TRBJ1-1, is NAGVMQNPRHLVRRRGQEARLRCSPMKGHSHVYWYRQLPEEGLKFMVYLQKENIIDESGMPKERFSAEFPKEGPSILRIQQVVRGDSAAYFCASSPSENTEAFFGQGTRLTVV.

This chain connects TRBV4-3 to TRBJ1-5; the D is unclear. The CDR3 has 15 amino acids. Germline V gene lookup returns CDR1 LGHNA and CDR2 YSLEER. The V end was cut by 1 base, the J end by 3 bases, with 10 bases between. Here the CDR3 DNA reads TGCGCCAGCAGCCAAGCTAGGACCCTCAATCAGCCCCAGCATTTT. This encodes CASSQARTLNQPQHF.

The chain couples TRBV13 to TRBJ2-3; TRBD2 agrees at 7 bases. V shed 2 bases, J shed 5 bases, and the junction held 1 base outside the gene matches. The V gene's germline CDR1 is PRHDT and CDR2 FYEKMQ (reference sequence). This CDR3 region has 13 residues. CDR3 in DNA: TGTGCCAGCAGCTTAAAGCGGGGAGATACGCAGTATTTT. Translated, it gives CASSLKRGDTQYF.

The chain uses TRBV7-2 and TRBJ1-2; D may be TRBD1 (6 bases). The V and J ends lost 5 bases and 3 bases respectively, with 19 bases between them. The CDR3 is 16 residues long. Germline CDR1 and CDR2: SGHTA and FQGNSA. DNA for the CDR3: TGTGCCAGCAGCCCTAGGTCAGAGGGGGTGGACTATGGCTACACCTTC. It codes for CASSPRSEGVDYGYTF.

The chain is built from TRBV9 and TRBJ1-2, with 8 bases identical to TRBD1. There are 15 residues in the CDR3. CDR1 and CDR2 from the germline V gene are SGDLS and YYNGEE. V lost 3 bases and J lost 3; bases outside the gene matches: 7. The CDR3 region is CASSGDRGRDYGYTF. CDR3 nucleotides: TGTGCCAGCAGCGGCGACAGGGGAAGGGACTATGGCTACACCTTC.

V and J are TRBV28 and TRBJ2-5; D perhaps matches TRBD1 (6 bases). Germline V gene lookup returns CDR1 MDHEN and CDR2 SYDVKM. The CDR3 runs 14 residues. The ends were cut back, 3 bases at V and 5 bases at J, with 13 bases in the middle. The CDR3 is CASSLNRAVETQYF. CDR3 sequence (DNA): TGTGCCAGCAGTTTGAACAGGGCCGTTGAGACCCAGTACTTC.

This clone was detected once. The chain links TRBV19 to TRBJ2-7; 7 bases agree with TRBD1. Per the germline V gene, CDR1 is LNHDA and CDR2 is SQIVND (reference sequence). The CDR3 is 15 amino acids. V lost 2 bases to trimming and J lost 5 bases; unmatched junction nucleotides: 9. The CDR3 DNA follows: TGTGCCAGTAGTATACTGAACAGGGGCTACGACGAGCAGTACTTC. Its protein is CASSILNRGYDEQYF.

V gene TRBV7-9 combines with J gene TRBJ1-1; 7 positions match TRBD1. CDR1 is SEHNR and CDR2 is FQNEAQ in the germline V gene (reference sequence). Trimming took 3 bases from V and 7 from J; bases not matched to a gene: 8. The CDR3 covers 14 residues. The CDR3 protein is CASSLGTETLEAFF. CDR3 in DNA: TGTGCCAGCAGCTTGGGGACAGAAACCCTTGAAGCTTTCTTT.

The chain has TRBV30 and TRBJ2-7; D unclear. Trimming removed 3 bases from V and 5 bases from J, with 11 bases in between. This CDR3 is 12 amino acids long. The germline V gene encodes CDR1 GTSNPN and CDR2 SVGIG (reference sequence). The CDR3 bases are TGTGCCTGGAGGAATAGGGTGGACGAGCAGTACTTC. Translated, it gives CAWRNRVDEQYF.

This clone showed up just a few times. This chain uses TRBV30 with TRBJ1-6; D may be TRBD1 (5 bases). Between the trimmed V and J ends, which lost 4 bases and 3 bases, there was a span of 7 bases. Germline assignment: CDR1 GTSNPN and CDR2 SVGIG (reference sequence). The CDR3 contains 13 residues. CDR3 nucleotides: TGTGCCTGGACAGGGAACTATAATTCACCCCTCCACTTT. Translation: CAWTGNYNSPLHF.

The chain uses TRBV19 and TRBJ1-1; D might be TRBD1 (6 bases). Germline V gene lookup returns CDR1 LNHDA and CDR2 SQIVND (reference sequence). Trimming stripped 4 bases from V and 5 bases from J, with 11 bases between. The CDR3 runs to 13 residues. DNA of the CDR3: TGTGCCAGTAGTAGGAGCAGGGGAACTGAAGCTTTCTTT. Translation: CASSRSRGTEAFF.

This clone was detected only once. The V and J genes are TRBV18 and TRBJ1-5; D is perhaps TRBD1 (5 bases). Germline V gene sequence: CDR1 KGHSH, CDR2 LQKENI. Trimming took off 4 bases at V and 3 bases at J, with 19 bases between the two ends. The CDR3 has 17 amino acids. The DNA of the CDR3 is TGTGCCAGCTCACACAACGTGGGAGGGGCCGACAATCAGCCCCAGCATTTT. Amino acid sequence: CASSHNVGGADNQPQHF.

The V call is TRBV6-5, the J call TRBJ2-7; D call uncertain. The CDR3 is 14 residues long. Germline-derived CDR1 and CDR2 are MNHEY and SVGAGI. V gave up 2 bases and J gave up 2 bases, with 10 bases separating them. As DNA, the CDR3 is TGTGCCAGCAGTTACATGGGCGGAACCTACGAGCAGTACTTC. Protein: CASSYMGGTYEQYF.

The gene calls are TRBV7-9 and TRBJ2-3, with D hard to call. Trimming cost V 6 bases and J 1 base, with 14 bases left between them. The CDR3 consists of 15 residues. CDR1 and CDR2 (germline): SEHNR, FQNEAQ (reference sequence). The CDR3 bases are TGTGCCAGCAGTTCCCGTCTGGTCCGCACAGATACGCAGTATTTT. It is translated as CASSSRLVRTDTQYF.

This chain uses TRBV23-1 with TRBJ1-4; the match to TRBD1 covers 9 bases. TRBV23-1 belongs to the ORF category, with a function that is uncertain. V shed 0 bases, J shed 4 bases, and the junction held 3 bases outside the gene matches. CDR3 size: 16 residues. The CDR3 region is CASSQSRGQGNEKLFF. CDR3 sequence (DNA): TGCGCCAGCAGTCAATCGAGGGGACAGGGTAATGAAAAACTGTTTTTT.

The chain employs TRBV5-6 and TRBJ2-5, with D perhaps being TRBD1 or TRBD2 (6 bases each). Germline assignment: CDR1 SGHDT and CDR2 YYEEEE. The CDR3 length is 13 residues. Trimming shortened V by 7 bases and J by 0 bases, and 10 bases separated the two germline ends. The CDR3 loop reads CASGGGNQETQYF. In DNA form, the CDR3 reads TGTGCCAGCGGAGGGGGGAACCAAGAGACCCAGTACTTC.

The chain is built from TRBV7-2 and TRBJ1-2, with TRBD1 as a possible D gene (5 bases). The length of the CDR3 is 16 residues. The germline V and J ends were trimmed by 3 bases and 0 bases, with 14 bases remaining between them. Germline V gene sequence: CDR1 SGHTA, CDR2 FQGNSA. CDR3 protein: CASSFIGQGANYGYTF. The DNA for the CDR3 is TGTGCCAGCAGCTTTATAGGGCAGGGAGCTAACTATGGCTACACCTTC.

This clone appeared a single time. The chain employs TRBV5-1 and TRBJ2-7; D may match TRBD1 or TRBD2 (6 bases each). The germline V gene encodes CDR1 SGHRS and CDR2 YFSETQ. This CDR3 region has 15 residues. The V end was cut by 2 bases, the J end by 0 bases, with 12 bases between. The CDR3 region has the DNA TGCGCCAGCAGCTTAGGGGGGCCCCTCTCCTACGAGCAGTACTTC. It yields the protein CASSLGGPLSYEQYF.